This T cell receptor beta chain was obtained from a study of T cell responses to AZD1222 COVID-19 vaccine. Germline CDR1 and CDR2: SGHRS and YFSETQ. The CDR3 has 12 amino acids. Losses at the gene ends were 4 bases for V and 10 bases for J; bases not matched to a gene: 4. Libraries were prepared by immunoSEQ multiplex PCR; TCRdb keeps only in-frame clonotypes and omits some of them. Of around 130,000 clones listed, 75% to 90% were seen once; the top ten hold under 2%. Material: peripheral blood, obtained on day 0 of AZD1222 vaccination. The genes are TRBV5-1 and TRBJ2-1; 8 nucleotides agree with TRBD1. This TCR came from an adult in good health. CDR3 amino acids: CASSAQGEEQFF. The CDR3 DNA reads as TGCGCCAGCAGCGCACAGGGGGAAGAGCAGTTCTTC. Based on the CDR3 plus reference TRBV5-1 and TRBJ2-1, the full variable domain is KAGVTQTPRYLIKTRGQQVTLSCSPISGHRSVSWYQQTPGQGLQFLFEYFSETQRNKGNFPGRFSGRQFSNSRSEMNVSTLELGDSALYLCASSAQGEEQFFGPGTRLTVL.